The present T cell receptor beta chain was sequenced within a study of T cells in localized non-small cell lung cancer. This CDR3 spans 17 amino acids. CDR1 is LNHNV and CDR2 is YYDKDF in the germline V gene (reference sequence). The ends lost 2 bases at V and 0 bases at J; junction bases unmatched: 6. Study-wide findings and caveats: Sequencing covered just one tumor region, so heterogeneity cannot be ruled out. Researchers found a median approximately 55 of the top 100 tumor clones in adjacent lung. It was uninvolved adjacent lung that showed the highest T cell clonality, exceeding tumor.

The table came from immunoSEQ multiplex PCR; TCRdb's copy has only in-frame clones and leaves some out. The sample has 2,000 to 2,500 clones, 30% to 40% seen once. Turning to this clone: The antigen remains undetermined.

Specimen: lung tumor tissue, collected before any cancer treatment. The sequence came from a man between 40 and 70 years old with stage I lung adenocarcinoma. The genes are TRBV15 and TRBJ2-1; 8 bases are shared with TRBD2. The CDR3 nucleotides read TGTGCCACCAGCAGATGGGGCGGGAGGATCTCCTACAATGAGCAGTTCTTC. Translation gives CATSRWGGRISYNEQFF.